Listed below are T cell receptor beta chains from one sample, sequenced in a study of shared clonotypes between healthy human individuals. Libraries were prepared by immunoSEQ multiplex PCR; TCRdb keeps only in-frame clonotypes and omits some of them. The table includes some 2 million clones, 90% to 95% detected once. The sequenced sample was naive CD4+ T cells sorted from blood. These receptors all stem from a man aged 18-30 years in good health. CDR3s include the opening cysteine and the closing phenylalanine or tryptophan. Each record gives: clone size, J gene, V gene, D gene, CDR3 DNA, CDR3 protein. A D gene is named only where the DNA matches it firmly. The size entry is marked missing in some rows and otherwise reads once, few, many or a size class.

-,TRBJ2-7,TRBV10-3,TRBD1,TGTGCCGTCGGGACAGGGATGGAGTACGAGCAGTACTTC,CAVGTGMEYEQYF
-,TRBJ2-3,TRBV11-2,-,TGTGCCAGCAGCTCCCCAGGCCGGGACTGGGATACGCAGTATTTT,CASSSPGRDWDTQYF
-,TRBJ2-7,TRBV5-6,TRBD1,TGTGCCAGCAGCTTTGACAGGGGAGCTTCGTACGAGCAGTACTTC,CASSFDRGASYEQYF
-,TRBJ2-7,TRBV5-1,TRBD1,TGCGCCAGCAGCGCACAGGGGTACGAGCAGTACTTC,CASSAQGYEQYF
-,TRBJ2-1,TRBV10-3,-,TGTGCCATCAGTCCCCCTACGGGCGTCTCCTACAATGAGCAGTTCTTC,CAISPPTGVSYNEQFF
once,TRBJ1-5,TRBV15,TRBD1,TGTGCCACCAGCAGGGGACAGGAAAATCAGCCCCAGCATTTT,CATSRGQENQPQHF
-,TRBJ2-4,TRBV2,TRBD2,TGTGCCAGCAGCGGGGGACTAGCGGGAGAGTTTGGCATTCAGTACTTC,CASSGGLAGEFGIQYF
-,TRBJ2-3,TRBV6-6,TRBD2,TGTGCCAGCAGAGCAAACCCGGGACTAGCGGGAGAAAGGTATTTT,CASRANPGLAGERYF
-,TRBJ2-1,TRBV5-1,TRBD2,TGCGCCAGCAGCGGGCGGGAAGCGGGGCTTTTCTACAATGAGCAGTTCTTC,CASSGREAGLFYNEQFF
-,TRBJ1-6,TRBV7-2,-,TGTGCCAGCAGCTTAGAGGCCTCCCCAAGCTATTCACCCCTCCACTTT,CASSLEASPSYSPLHF
-,TRBJ2-6,TRBV28,-,TGTGCCAGCAGTTTACAGACCTCTGGGGCCAACGTCCTGACTTTC,CASSLQTSGANVLTF
-,TRBJ1-2,TRBV7-2,-,TGTGCCAGCAGGGGGGCAGGCAGCCCTGGCTACACCTTC,CASRGAGSPGYTF